One sample yielded the 30 T cell receptor beta chains listed below, sequenced in a study of blood T cell repertoires in COVID-19. Measured with immunoSEQ multiplex PCR; TCRdb has only the in-frame clones, and not every one. The top ten clones hold 4% to 5.5% of a sample with 15,000 to 20,000 clones, around 90% of them seen once. The sample consisted of peripheral blood. Receptor source: a man between 60 and 75 years old with active COVID-19.

The chain couples TRBV5-1 to TRBJ2-2; possible D gene TRBD1, 5 bases. The V gene's germline CDR1 is SGHRS and CDR2 YFSETQ. CDR3 length: 14 amino acids. V lost 6 bases, J lost 2 bases, and 11 bases lay in between. In DNA, the CDR3 is TGCGCCAGCAATGGGCAGGGCAACACCGGGGAGCTGTTTTTT. This sequence encodes CASNGQGNTGELFF.

This chain connects TRBV18 to TRBJ1-5; D remains ambiguous. The CDR3 spans 13 residues. The V gene's germline CDR1 is KGHSH and CDR2 LQKENI. V dropped 2 bases and J dropped 5 bases, with 7 bases sitting between them. CDR3 coding DNA: TGTGCCAGCTCACCAGTCGGGGATCAGCCCCAGCATTTT. As protein: CASSPVGDQPQHF.

The chain has TRBV7-9 and TRBJ1-5; D gene uncertain. The germline V gene encodes CDR1 SEHNR and CDR2 FQNEAQ (reference sequence). CDR3 length equals 14 residues. Trimming removed 4 bases from V and 7 bases from J, with 14 bases in between. The CDR3 region is CASSSRSREQPQHF. As DNA, the CDR3 is TGTGCCAGCAGCTCCAGGTCGAGGGAGCAGCCCCAGCATTTT. Looking up the rest from reference TRBV7-9 and TRBJ1-5 gives the full variable domain: DTGVSQNPRHKITKRGQNVTFRCDPISEHNRLYWYRQTLGQGPEFLTYFQNEAQLEKSRLLSDRFSAERPKGSFSTLEIQRTEQGDSAMYLCASSSRSREQPQHFGDGTRLSIL.

J is TRBJ2-7 and V is TRBV12-3 or TRBV12-4; D is perhaps TRBD1 (6 bases). V lost 6 bases to trimming and J lost 2 bases, with 11 bases between them. The length of the CDR3 is 13 residues. The CDR3 loop reads CASSAWGPYEQYV. CDR3 DNA: TGTGCCAGCAGCGCCTGGGGGCCCTACGAGCAGTACGTC.

The chain has TRBV21-1 and TRBJ1-5; the table's TRBD1 call for D was not verified on the DNA. TRBV21-1 is an annotated pseudogene. This CDR3 is built from 17 residues. The CDR3 nucleotides read TGTGCCATCCCGGATAATTACAGGGGAACTAGCAATCAGCCCCAGCATTTT. Its translation: CAIPDNYRGTSNQPQHF.

This CDR3 reads CASRGEAGANVLTF. The DNA of the CDR3 is TGCGCCAGCCGCGGGGAAGCTGGGGCCAACGTCCTGACTTTC. The chain couples TRBV5-1 to TRBJ2-6, with a possible D match to TRBD2 (6 bases). The V end lost 7 bases, the J end lost 2 bases, and 10 bases lay between the germline ends. Per the germline V gene, CDR1 is SGHRS and CDR2 is YFSETQ. CDR3 length: 14 residues.

This chain connects TRBV6-6 to TRBJ1-5; unclear D gene. V lost 1 base and J 2 bases, leaving 12 bases between the germline ends. This CDR3 comprises 16 residues. Germline CDR1 reads MNHNY; CDR2 reads SVGAGI (reference sequence). The CDR3 nucleotides read TGTGCCAGCAGTTACTTTTCCCCCGGGGGCAATCAGCCCCAGCATTTT. Translated: CASSYFSPGGNQPQHF.

The chain uses TRBV5-1 and TRBJ1-1; tentative D call: TRBD1 (5 bases). With 0 bases removed from V and 4 bases from J, the gap between germline ends came to 10 bases. This CDR3 region has 14 residues. Germline assignment: CDR1 SGHRS and CDR2 YFSETQ. CDR3 coding DNA: TGCGCCAGCAGCTTGGGACAGAGGCTCACTGAAGCTTTCTTT. It is translated as CASSLGQRLTEAFF.

This sequence joins TRBV5-6 and TRBJ1-2, with TRBD1 identical over 9 bases. CDR3 size: 15 residues. Germline CDR1 SGHDT, CDR2 YYEEEE. V lost 2 bases, J lost 8 bases, and 10 bases stayed unmatched. The CDR3 loop is CASSFSGTGIGGYTF. The CDR3 DNA sequence: TGTGCCAGCAGCTTTTCCGGGACAGGGATAGGAGGCTACACCTTC.

The chain uses TRBV19 and TRBJ1-6; tentatively, D is TRBD1 (5 bases). CDR3 length: 14 amino acids. CDR1 is LNHDA, CDR2 SQIVND, per germline (reference sequence). V was pared by 5 bases and J by 8 bases, with 13 bases between. The CDR3 is CASSGEQGHSPLHF. DNA of the CDR3: TGTGCCAGTAGTGGCGAGCAGGGTCATTCACCCCTCCACTTT. Supplemented by reference TRBV19 and TRBJ1-6, the full variable domain reads DGGITQSPKYLFRKEGQNVTLSCEQNLNHDAMYWYRQDPGQGLRLIYYSQIVNDFQKGDIAEGYSVSREKKESFPLTVTSAQKNPTAFYLCASSGEQGHSPLHFGNGTRLTVT.

V is TRBV27 and J is TRBJ1-6; 9 bases align to TRBD1. The CDR3 has 15 amino acids. With 1 base clipped from V and 9 bases from J, the junction kept 4 bases outside the gene matches. Germline CDR1 and CDR2: MNHEY and SMNVEV (reference sequence). The CDR3 loop reads CASSLFGTGTSPLHF. The CDR3 DNA reads as TGTGCCAGCAGTTTATTCGGGACAGGGACTTCACCCCTCCACTTT.

This chain joins TRBV12-3 or TRBV12-4 and TRBJ2-1; possibly TRBD2 for D (7 bases). The CDR3 contains 12 residues. Between the trimmed V and J ends, which lost 5 bases and 8 bases, there was a span of 10 bases. CDR3 sequence reads: CASSRGADEQFF. In DNA form, the CDR3 reads TGTGCCAGCAGTCGGGGGGCGGATGAGCAGTTCTTC.

This CDR3 is CATSGRGNEQFF. CDR3 bases: TGTGCCACCAGTGGCAGGGGTAATGAGCAGTTCTTC. The V and J genes are TRBV24-1 and TRBJ2-1, with a weak D call TRBD1 (6 bases). Germline values: CDR1 KGHDR, CDR2 SFDVKD. The V end lost 5 bases, the J end lost 7 bases, and 8 bases lay between the germline ends. The CDR3 sequence is 12 residues long.

The chain couples TRBV6-6 to TRBJ1-2, with D hard to call. CDR1 and CDR2 from the germline V gene are MNHNY and SVGAGI (reference sequence). The V end lost 2 bases, the J end lost 4 bases, and 11 bases lay between the germline ends. The CDR3 consists of 14 residues. CDR3 amino acids: CASSYRLAAYGYTF. Written as DNA, the CDR3 is TGTGCCAGCAGTTACCGCCTCGCGGCCTATGGCTACACCTTC.

The chain employs TRBV6-5 and TRBJ2-1, with 9 bases identical to TRBD1. This CDR3 is built from 15 residues. J gave up 2 bases and V 5 bases, and 4 bases lay outside the gene matches. Germline V lookup: CDR1 MNHEY, CDR2 SVGAGI. The CDR3 reads CASSPDRGAYNEQFF. The CDR3 nucleotides are TGTGCCAGCAGTCCAGACAGGGGGGCCTACAATGAGCAGTTCTTC.

This chain uses TRBV5-4 with TRBJ2-1; D unclear. V was trimmed by 0 bases and J by 16 bases, leaving 17 bases between them. The V gene's germline CDR1 is SGHNT and CDR2 YYREEE (reference sequence). The CDR3 has 13 residues. Here the CDR3 DNA reads TGTGCCAGCAGCTTGGATTTTCCCAGAACCGCCTTCTTC. Translation: CASSLDFPRTAFF.

The V and J genes are TRBV5-1 and TRBJ1-2, with TRBD1 matching 8 bases. V shed 1 base, J shed 2 bases, and the junction held 4 bases outside the gene matches. The germline CDR1 and CDR2 sequences are SGHRS and YFSETQ. The CDR3 covers 15 residues. The CDR3: CASSLTGQANYGYTF. DNA of the CDR3: TGCGCCAGCAGCTTGACGGGACAGGCCAACTATGGCTACACCTTC. Combining the CDR3 with reference TRBV5-1 and TRBJ1-2 gives the whole variable domain KAGVTQTPRYLIKTRGQQVTLSCSPISGHRSVSWYQQTPGQGLQFLFEYFSETQRNKGNFPGRFSGRQFSNSRSEMNVSTLELGDSALYLCASSLTGQANYGYTFGSGTRLTVV.

The chain is built from TRBV24-1 and TRBJ1-5, with 7 nucleotides matching TRBD1. The CDR3 runs 14 residues. V gave up 8 bases and J gave up 4 bases; unmatched junction bases: 7. CDR1 and CDR2 (germline): KGHDR, SFDVKD. CDR3 amino acids: CATMETGQNQPQHF. CDR3 DNA sequence: TGTGCCACCATGGAGACAGGGCAGAATCAGCCCCAGCATTTT.

CDR3 region: CASSLVGTGAYEQYF. CDR3 bases: TGCGCCAGCAGCTTGGTTGGGACAGGGGCCTACGAGCAGTACTTC. The J gene is TRBJ2-7, the V gene TRBV5-1; 10 bases agree with TRBD1. The CDR3 runs to 15 residues. Losses at the gene ends were 0 bases for V and 2 bases for J; bases not matched to a gene: 2. From germline, CDR1 is SGHRS and CDR2 YFSETQ.

CDR3 residues: CASSPSGPTGGAGNTIYF. The DNA of the CDR3 is TGTGCCAGCTCACCAAGTGGCCCGACAGGGGGCGCAGGAAACACCATATATTTT. This chain joins TRBV18 and TRBJ1-3; 10 nucleotides match TRBD1. This CDR3 contains 18 residues. The V gene end was trimmed by 2 bases and the J gene end by 4 bases; junction bases not matched to a gene: 11. The germline V gene encodes CDR1 KGHSH and CDR2 LQKENI.

The V call is TRBV2, the J call TRBJ2-5; TRBD2 might be the D (6 bases). CDR3 length: 18 residues. Germline loops: CDR1 SNHLY, CDR2 FYNNEI. Trimming cost V 6 bases and J 11 bases, with 34 bases left between them. DNA of the CDR3: TGTGCCAGCAGATCCCGGCCCTATAGCGGAGACGCCCAAGAGAGACAGTACTTC. Translated, it gives CASRSRPYSGDAQERQYF.

The CDR3 nucleotides are TGCAGCGCGACCGGGCAGGGGAACACTGAAGCTTTCTTT. Its protein product is CSATGQGNTEAFF. This chain connects TRBV29-1 to TRBJ1-1, with D perhaps matching TRBD1 (5 bases). V lost 7 bases and J lost 1, with 13 bases in between. CDR1 is SQVTM, CDR2 ANQGSEA, per germline. CDR3 length: 13 residues.

The V gene is TRBV11-2, the J gene TRBJ2-7; D possibly corresponds to TRBD1 (5 bases). Germline CDR1 and CDR2: SGHAT and FQNNGV. The CDR3 length is 14 residues. With 3 bases removed from V and 0 bases from J, the gap between germline ends came to 9 bases. CDR3 amino acids: CASSFDQGSYEQYV. The CDR3 coding sequence is TGTGCCAGCAGCTTCGACCAGGGCTCCTACGAGCAGTACGTC.

This rearrangement joins TRBV15 to TRBJ2-7; 7 nucleotides match TRBD2. This CDR3 is 13 amino acids long. Germline-derived CDR1 and CDR2 are LNHNV and YYDKDF (reference sequence). Trimming took 3 bases from V and 4 from J; bases not matched to a gene: 3. The CDR3 nucleotides are TGTGCCACCAGCAGTGGGAGGGATTACGAGCAGTACGTC. This translates into CATSSGRDYEQYV.

The chain couples TRBV10-1 to TRBJ1-1; D is uncertain. V was shortened by 2 bases and J by 0 bases, with 7 bases between the two germline ends. This CDR3 comprises 14 residues. The germline V gene encodes CDR1 WNHNN and CDR2 SYGVQD (reference sequence). The CDR3 coding sequence is TGCGCCAGCAGTGAGGAGCGGTTGAACACTGAAGCTTTCTTT. As protein: CASSEERLNTEAFF.

This clone is a singleton in its sample. The rearrangement links TRBV7-9 to TRBJ2-1; D is perhaps TRBD1 (5 bases). CDR3 size: 15 residues. Trimming left V 1 base short and J 9 bases short, with 16 bases between. Germline V CDR1 and CDR2: SEHNR, FQNEAQ (reference sequence). For the CDR3, the DNA is TGTGCCAGCAGCTTAGAGGGGATTCTGGGTCCTGAGCAGTTCTTC. Residues: CASSLEGILGPEQFF.

This clone was observed once. The V gene is TRBV6-5, the J gene TRBJ2-3, with D possibly TRBD2 on 6 matching bases. The germline CDR1 and CDR2 sequences are MNHEY and SVGAGI. The CDR3 runs to 15 residues. V lost 11 bases, J lost 7 bases, and 25 bases lay in between. CDR3 DNA sequence: TGTGCCCCCCCCGTTGCGGGGAGGTGGGCAAATACGCAGTATTTT. It codes for CAPPVAGRWANTQYF.

V is TRBV11-3 and J is TRBJ2-7; TRBD2 matches 8 bases. This CDR3 comprises 15 residues. Germline V gene data show CDR1 as SGHNT and CDR2 as YENEEA. The V and J ends lost 3 bases and 3 bases, in that order; junction bases with no gene match: 7. CDR3 nucleotide sequence: TGTGCCAGCAGCTTGGGTGGCGGGGGGCACTACGAGCAGTACTTC. Translation: CASSLGGGGHYEQYF.

The CDR3 coding sequence is TGTGCCAGCAGCTTAAGCCCCCTCCTTAATGAGCAGTTCTTC. This sequence encodes CASSLSPLLNEQFF. The V gene is TRBV11-2, the J gene TRBJ2-1; D ambiguous. The CDR3 length is 14 residues. Trimming pared 2 bases from V and 7 bases from J, leaving 12 bases between. Germline V gene sequence: CDR1 SGHAT, CDR2 FQNNGV. Full variable domain (rest looked up from reference TRBV11-2 and TRBJ2-1): EAGVAQSPRYKIIEKRQSVAFWCNPISGHATLYWYQQILGQGPKLLIQFQNNGVVDDSQLPKDRFSAERLKGVDSTLKIQPAKLEDSAVYLCASSLSPLLNEQFFGPGTRLTVL.

The rearrangement uses TRBV7-8 and TRBJ2-7, with TRBD2 matching 10 bases. There are 15 residues in the CDR3. Germline CDR1 and CDR2: SGHVS and FQNEAQ. Trimming at V came to 5 bases and at J to 3 bases, leaving 7 bases not matched to a gene. DNA for the CDR3: TGTGCCAGCAGCCCGAGCGGGGGGGCCCACTACGAGCAGTACTTC. This gives the protein CASSPSGGAHYEQYF.